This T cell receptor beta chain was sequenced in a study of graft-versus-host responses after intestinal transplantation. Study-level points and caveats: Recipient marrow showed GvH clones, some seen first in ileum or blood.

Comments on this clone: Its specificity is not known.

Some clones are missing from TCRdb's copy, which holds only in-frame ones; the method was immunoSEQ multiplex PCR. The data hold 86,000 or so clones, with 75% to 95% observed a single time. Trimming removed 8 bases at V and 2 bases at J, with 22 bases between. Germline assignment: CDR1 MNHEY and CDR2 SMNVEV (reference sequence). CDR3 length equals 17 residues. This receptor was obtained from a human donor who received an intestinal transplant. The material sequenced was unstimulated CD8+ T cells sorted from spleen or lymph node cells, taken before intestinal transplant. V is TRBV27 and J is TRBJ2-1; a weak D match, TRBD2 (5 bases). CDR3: CASAAFSVLLTYNEQFF. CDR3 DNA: TGTGCCAGCGCGGCGTTTAGCGTATTACTAACCTACAATGAGCAGTTCTTC.